This T cell receptor beta chain was sequenced during a study of regulatory T cells in long-lasting Graves disease. This CDR3 is built from 13 residues. The V end lost 6 bases, the J end lost 7 bases, and 15 bases lay between the germline ends. The V gene's germline CDR1 is SNHLY and CDR2 FYNNEI. Time point meaning: newly diagnosed GD, antithyroid drugs for less than 3 months. Preparation of the TCR library used RNA extracted from PBMCs. The sample holds many counts of this clonotype. Relying on iRepertoire HTBI primers and Arm-PCR of CDR3 regions, the team built TCR beta libraries. One entry per CDR3 protein results from TCRdb running MiXCR on the multiplex PCR reads. The sample lists more than 300,000 distinct CDR3 sequences; about 16% were seen once.

This sample comprised peripheral blood mononuclear cells (PBMCs), obtained at new diagnosis, from a patient treated with antithyroid drugs. This clonotype was sampled from a female donor with Graves disease. This chain connects TRBV2 to TRBJ1-2, with D possibly matching TRBD1 (5 bases). CDR3 bases: TGTGCCAGCAGCCCCGCCTCCAGGGTTGGCTACACCTTC. Protein sequence: CASSPASRVGYTF.